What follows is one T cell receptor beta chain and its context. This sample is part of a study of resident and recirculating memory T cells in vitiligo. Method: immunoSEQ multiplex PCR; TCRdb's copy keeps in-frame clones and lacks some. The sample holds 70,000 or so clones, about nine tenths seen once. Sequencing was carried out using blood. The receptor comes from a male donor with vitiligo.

The CDR3 loop is CASSQAGEITDTQYF. In DNA, the CDR3 is TGTGCCAGCAGCCAAGCGGGGGAGATTACAGATACGCAGTATTTT. V gene TRBV4-2 combines with J gene TRBJ2-3; D perhaps matches TRBD2 (6 bases). The CDR3 length is 15 residues. CDR1 and CDR2 from the germline V gene are LGHNA and YNFKEQ. Trimming removed 1 base from V and 3 bases from J, with 11 bases in between.